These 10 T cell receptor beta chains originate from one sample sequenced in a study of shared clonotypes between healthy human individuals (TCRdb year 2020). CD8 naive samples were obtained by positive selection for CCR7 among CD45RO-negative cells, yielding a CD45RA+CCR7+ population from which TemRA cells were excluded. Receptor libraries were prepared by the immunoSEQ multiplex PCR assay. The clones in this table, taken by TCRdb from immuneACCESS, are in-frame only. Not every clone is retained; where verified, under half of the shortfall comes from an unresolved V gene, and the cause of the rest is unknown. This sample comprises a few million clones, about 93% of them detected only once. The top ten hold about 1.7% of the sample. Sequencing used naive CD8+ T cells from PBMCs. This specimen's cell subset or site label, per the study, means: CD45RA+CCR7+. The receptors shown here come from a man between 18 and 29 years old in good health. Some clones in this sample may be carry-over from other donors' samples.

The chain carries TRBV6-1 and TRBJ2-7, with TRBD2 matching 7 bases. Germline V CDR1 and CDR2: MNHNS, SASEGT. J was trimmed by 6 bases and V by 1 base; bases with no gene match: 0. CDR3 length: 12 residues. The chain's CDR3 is CASSEERGEQYF. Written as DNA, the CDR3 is TGTGCCAGCAGTGAAGAGCGGGGCGAGCAGTACTTC.

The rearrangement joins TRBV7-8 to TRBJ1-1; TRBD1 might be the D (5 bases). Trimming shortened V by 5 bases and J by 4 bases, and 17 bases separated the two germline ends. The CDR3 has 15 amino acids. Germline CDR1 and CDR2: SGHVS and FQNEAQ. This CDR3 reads CASSGLGGLSTEAFF. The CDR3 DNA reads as TGTGCCAGCAGCGGACTCGGGGGTCTGAGCACTGAAGCTTTCTTT.

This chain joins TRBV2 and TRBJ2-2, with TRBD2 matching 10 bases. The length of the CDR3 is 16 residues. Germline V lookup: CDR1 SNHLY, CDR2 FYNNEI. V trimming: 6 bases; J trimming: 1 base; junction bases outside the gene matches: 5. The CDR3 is CASRGLAELNTGELFF. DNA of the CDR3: TGTGCCAGCAGAGGACTAGCGGAACTGAACACCGGGGAGCTGTTTTTT.

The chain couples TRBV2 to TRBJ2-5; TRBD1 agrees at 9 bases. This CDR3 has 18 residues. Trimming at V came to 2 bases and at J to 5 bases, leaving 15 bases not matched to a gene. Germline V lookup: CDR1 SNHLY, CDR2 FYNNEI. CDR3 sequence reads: CASSESKGNRGLEETQYF. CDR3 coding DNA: TGTGCCAGCAGTGAATCGAAGGGTAACAGGGGGCTGGAGGAGACCCAGTACTTC.

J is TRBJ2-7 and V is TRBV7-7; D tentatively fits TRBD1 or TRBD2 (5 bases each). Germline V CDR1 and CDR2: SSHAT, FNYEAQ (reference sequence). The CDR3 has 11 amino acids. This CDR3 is CPTGGSYEQYF. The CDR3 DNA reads TGTCCCACTGGGGGATCCTACGAGCAGTACTTC.

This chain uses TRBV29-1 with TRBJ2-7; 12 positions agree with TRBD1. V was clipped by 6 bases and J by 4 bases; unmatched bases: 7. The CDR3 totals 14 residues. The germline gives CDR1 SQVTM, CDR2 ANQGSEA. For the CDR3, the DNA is TGCAGCGTCGGGGGACAGGGGGCTGGTTACGAGCAGTACTTC. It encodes CSVGGQGAGYEQYF.

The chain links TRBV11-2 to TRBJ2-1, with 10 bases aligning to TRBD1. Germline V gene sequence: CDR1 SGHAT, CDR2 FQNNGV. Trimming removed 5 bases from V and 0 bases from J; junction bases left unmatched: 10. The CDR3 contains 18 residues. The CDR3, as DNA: TGTGCCAGCAGCACCGGGACAGGGGCGCTCCTCTCCTACAATGAGCAGTTCTTC. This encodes CASSTGTGALLSYNEQFF.

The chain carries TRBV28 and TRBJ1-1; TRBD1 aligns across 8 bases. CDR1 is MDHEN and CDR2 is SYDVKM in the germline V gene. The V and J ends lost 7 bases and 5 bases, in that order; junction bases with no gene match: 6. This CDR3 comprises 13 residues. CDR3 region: CASKQQGGTEAFF. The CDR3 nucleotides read TGTGCCAGCAAACAACAGGGGGGGACTGAAGCTTTCTTT.

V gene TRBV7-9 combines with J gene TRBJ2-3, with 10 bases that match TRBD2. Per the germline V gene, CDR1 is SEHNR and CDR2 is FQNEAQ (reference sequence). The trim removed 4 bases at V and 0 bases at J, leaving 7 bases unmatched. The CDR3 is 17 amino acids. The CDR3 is CASSSWGLATSTDTQYF. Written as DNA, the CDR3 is TGTGCCAGCAGCTCCTGGGGACTAGCGACTAGCACAGATACGCAGTATTTT.

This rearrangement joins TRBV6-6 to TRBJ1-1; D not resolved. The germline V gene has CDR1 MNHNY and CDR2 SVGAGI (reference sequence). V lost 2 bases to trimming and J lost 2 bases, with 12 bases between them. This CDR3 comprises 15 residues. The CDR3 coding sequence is TGTGCCAGCAGTTACCTCGGAGGGCCCAACACTGAAGCTTTCTTT. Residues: CASSYLGGPNTEAFF.